The 21 T cell receptor beta chains presented below share a single source sample, sequenced in a study of Graves' ophthalmopathy and Graves' hyperthyroidism. Amplification of the TCR beta CDR3 regions used RNA transcripts (as template). After a first-round RT-PCR with HTBI primers, a second-round multiplex PCR was run. MiXCR, run by TCRdb on the multiplex PCR reads, gives a single entry per CDR3 protein. In the table there are more than 1,000,000 distinct CDR3 sequences, less than 45% of which are singletons. The sequencing sample was made of peripheral blood or thyroid tissue (not recorded which). The receptors derive from an adult man with Graves' hyperthyroidism.

With regard to this clonotype: A much larger clone is a single base away; this may be a read error. The chain combines TRBV4-2 with TRBJ1-6; D gene uncertain. The CDR3 spans 13 residues. The germline V gene encodes CDR1 LGHNA and CDR2 YNFKEQ. V lost 1 base and J lost 8, with 6 bases in between. In DNA, the CDR3 is TGTGCCAGCAGCCAAGTTGAGGATTCACCCCTCCACTTT. Translated, it gives CASSQVEDSPLHF.

As for this clonotype: A much larger clone lies one base from this, so it may be a read error. V usage is TRBV20-1 and J usage is TRBJ2-7, with 10 bases fitting TRBD2. Germline CDR1 is DFQATT and CDR2 is SNEGSKA (reference sequence). The CDR3 runs to 15 residues. CDR3 nucleotides: TGCAGTGCACAACATCGTCTAGCGGGGGACTACGAGCAGCACTTC. The encoded protein is CSAQHRLAGDYEQHF.

This clonotype was counted between two and nine times. The chain couples TRBV19 to TRBJ2-5; D ambiguous. The V end was cut by 6 bases, the J end by 2 bases, with 10 bases between. CDR1 and CDR2 from the germline V gene are LNHDA and SQIVND (reference sequence). This CDR3 spans 13 amino acids. The CDR3 nucleotides read TGTGCCAGTAGAAGAGGTTTTCAAGAGACCCAGTACTTC. It yields the protein CASRRGFQETQYF.

This clonotype was counted ten times or more. This chain uses TRBV2 with TRBJ1-5, with D maybe TRBD1 (6 bases). Germline V CDR1 and CDR2: SNHLY, FYNNEI. The CDR3 runs 16 residues. Trimming took off 5 bases at V and 1 base at J, with 15 bases between the two ends. The CDR3 loop is CASSKGGTPSNQPQHF. The DNA of the CDR3 is TGTGCCAGCAGTAAAGGAGGGACACCGAGCAATCAGCCCCAGCATTTT.

This clonotype was observed a few times. The chain employs TRBV28 and TRBJ2-7, with D uncertain. CDR1 MDHEN and CDR2 SYDVKM come from the germline V gene. CDR3 length equals 13 residues. The germline V and J ends were trimmed by 6 bases and 3 bases, with 12 bases remaining between them. CDR3 nucleotides: TGTGCCAGCAGCTTACCCCTATTCTACGAGCAGTACTTC. It is translated as CASSLPLFYEQYF.

Worth noting for this clonotype: Without the conserved terminal phenylalanine or tryptophan, this CDR3 likely stems from a read error. This chain joins TRBV7-2 and TRBJ1-1; maybe TRBD1 (5 bases). From germline, CDR1 is SGHTA and CDR2 FQGNSA. The CDR3 sequence is 11 residues long. V was cut by 6 bases and J by 10 bases, with 12 bases left in between. CDR3 in amino acids: CASSSGRGAFL. As DNA, the CDR3 is TGTGCCAGCAGTTCGGGTAGGGGAGCTTTCCTT.

In its sample, this clonotype was seen many times. V gene TRBV4-3 combines with J gene TRBJ2-5, with no clear D. Germline V lookup: CDR1 LGHNA, CDR2 YSLEER. Trimming took off 0 bases at V and 6 bases at J, with 8 bases between the two ends. The CDR3 totals 13 residues. This CDR3 reads CASSQDQRKTQYF. The CDR3, as DNA: TGCGCCAGCAGCCAAGATCAAAGGAAGACCCAGTACTTC.

This sequence joins TRBV30 and TRBJ1-1; D remains ambiguous. Germline V lookup: CDR1 GTSNPN, CDR2 SVGIG (reference sequence). Trimming cost V 4 bases and J 3 bases, with 12 bases left between them. The length of the CDR3 is 13 residues. The CDR3 nucleotides are TGTGCCTGGACAGCAAATCGAGACACTGAAGCTTTCTTT. This gives the protein CAWTANRDTEAFF.

This clonotype has a single count. The gene calls are TRBV20-1 and TRBJ2-2, with TRBD2 matching 12 bases. CDR1 and CDR2 (germline): DFQATT, SNEGSKA (reference sequence). This CDR3 is 18 amino acids long. V lost 3 bases, J lost 4 bases, and 12 bases stayed unmatched. DNA for the CDR3: TGCAGTGCTAGGGGCGACCGTGCGGGACTAGCGGGCACCGGGGAGCTGTTTTTT. This sequence encodes CSARGDRAGLAGTGELFF.

V usage is TRBV15 and J usage is TRBJ1-2, with D unclear. There are 13 residues in the CDR3. Germline V gives CDR1 LNHNV, CDR2 YYDKDF (reference sequence). Trimming left V 1 base short and J 2 bases short, with 5 bases between. CDR3 sequence: CATSRGDNYGYTF. CDR3 DNA: TGTGCCACCAGCAGAGGAGACAACTATGGCTACACCTTC. Variable domain in full (rest from reference TRBV15 and TRBJ1-2): DAMVIQNPRYQVTQFGKPVTLSCSQTLNHNVMYWYQQKSSQAPKLLFHYYDKDFNNEADTPDNFQSRRPNTSFCFLDIRSPGLGDTAMYLCATSRGDNYGYTFGSGTRLTVV.

This clonotype was seen a few times. The V and J genes are TRBV10-3 and TRBJ2-5; 8 nucleotides agree with TRBD1. From germline, CDR1 is ENHRY and CDR2 SYGVKD. The ends lost 5 bases at V and 2 bases at J; junction bases unmatched: 4. The CDR3 consists of 14 residues. Here the CDR3 DNA reads TGTGCCATCAGTCACGGGACAGGTCAAGAGACCCAGTACTTC. Its protein product is CAISHGTGQETQYF.

In its sample, this clonotype was seen many times. V and J are TRBV19 and TRBJ1-1, with D possibly matching TRBD1 (6 bases). Germline V lookup: CDR1 LNHDA, CDR2 SQIVND (reference sequence). The length of the CDR3 is 12 residues. The V and J ends lost 8 bases and 1 base respectively, with 8 bases between them. The CDR3: CASRTANTEAFF. The CDR3 nucleotides read TGTGCCAGTCGGACAGCGAACACTGAAGCTTTCTTT.

This clonotype has at least ten counts. J is TRBJ1-4 and V is TRBV7-9; possible D gene TRBD1, 6 bases. Germline-derived CDR1 and CDR2 are SEHNR and FQNEAQ (reference sequence). This CDR3 contains 16 residues. Trimming took 3 bases from V and 7 from J, leaving 18 bases between them. This CDR3 reads CASSFPPGASGEKLFF. CDR3 nucleotides: TGTGCCAGCAGCTTCCCACCGGGGGCAAGTGGTGAAAAACTGTTTTTT. Full variable domain (missing parts from reference TRBV7-9 and TRBJ1-4): DTGVSQNPRHKITKRGQNVTFRCDPISEHNRLYWYRQTLGQGPEFLTYFQNEAQLEKSRLLSDRFSAERPKGSFSTLEIQRTEQGDSAMYLCASSFPPGASGEKLFFGSGTQLSVL.

The chain links TRBV28 to TRBJ1-2, with D hard to call. The CDR3 consists of 12 residues. The germline V gene has CDR1 MDHEN and CDR2 SYDVKM. V lost 11 bases to trimming and J lost 7 bases, with 17 bases between them. The CDR3 sequence is CALDGKAAGYTF. The CDR3 DNA reads TGTGCCCTCGACGGTAAAGCTGCTGGCTACACCTTC.

This clonotype came up many times. V and J are TRBV7-9 and TRBJ2-7; D remains ambiguous. This CDR3 spans 14 amino acids. The V end was cut by 5 bases, the J end by 5 bases, with 16 bases between. Germline V gene lookup returns CDR1 SEHNR and CDR2 FQNEAQ (reference sequence). The CDR3 protein is CASSDVRVRHEQYF. The CDR3 nucleotides read TGTGCCAGCAGCGACGTCCGGGTCCGCCACGAGCAGTACTTC.

This clonotype was found a few times. V gene TRBV6-5 combines with J gene TRBJ1-1; D may be TRBD1 (5 bases). CDR1 and CDR2 from the germline V gene are MNHEY and SVGAGI. Trimming took off 0 bases at V and 0 bases at J, with 8 bases between the two ends. The CDR3 spans 15 residues. Written as DNA, the CDR3 is TGTGCCAGCAGTTACTCACAGGTAGTGAACACTGAAGCTTTCTTT. It is translated as CASSYSQVVNTEAFF.

V usage is TRBV6-5 and J usage is TRBJ2-5, with 7 bases lining up with TRBD1. The CDR3 runs 15 residues. J lost 0 bases, V lost 2 bases, and 3 bases had no gene match. From germline, CDR1 is MNHEY and CDR2 SVGAGI. The CDR3 loop reads CASSYTGTDQETQYF. DNA for the CDR3: TGTGCCAGCAGTTACACCGGGACAGACCAAGAGACCCAGTACTTC.

This clonotype was seen ten or more times. The chain links TRBV20-1 to TRBJ2-7; 7 bases match TRBD1. The germline V gene has CDR1 DFQATT and CDR2 SNEGSKA (reference sequence). The ends lost 5 bases at V and 4 bases at J; junction bases unmatched: 8. CDR3 length: 13 residues. The CDR3 nucleotides read TGCAGTGCTCAGAGGGACAGATTATACGAGCAGTACTTC. It is translated as CSAQRDRLYEQYF.

This clonotype was recorded at least ten times. The chain recombines TRBV6-5 with TRBJ2-7; no firm D call. The germline V gene has CDR1 MNHEY and CDR2 SVGAGI. This CDR3 spans 11 amino acids. Trimming shortened V by 5 bases and J by 5 bases, and 7 bases separated the two germline ends. The CDR3 DNA is TGTGCCAGCAGTCGTCTCCACGAGCAGTACTTC. Its translation: CASSRLHEQYF.

This clonotype has a count of ten or more. The genes are TRBV20-1 and TRBJ2-7; D is possibly TRBD2 (6 bases). CDR3 size: 14 residues. Germline-derived CDR1 and CDR2 are DFQATT and SNEGSKA (reference sequence). V gave up 4 bases and J gave up 3 bases, with 16 bases separating them. CDR3 nucleotides: TGCAGTGCTACCACGTGGGGCGGGGACTACGAGCAGTACTTC. Translated: CSATTWGGDYEQYF.

This clonotype was seen repeatedly, ten times or more. The chain combines TRBV7-8 with TRBJ2-5; no reliable D call. From germline, CDR1 is SGHVS and CDR2 FQNEAQ. Trimming cost V 4 bases and J 6 bases, with 3 bases left between them. The CDR3 length is 10 residues. The CDR3 DNA reads as TGTGCCAGCAGCTCCAAGACCCAGTACTTC. The encoded protein is CASSSKTQYF.